This T cell receptor beta chain was observed in a study of T cell responses to AZD1222 COVID-19 vaccine (dated by TCRdb to about 2021). The study in broad terms: TCR sequencing covered 233 trial participants: 200 to 210 given two doses of AZD1222 and some 25 given two doses of MenACWY control vaccine. Trial participants were enrolled by age into 18-55, 56-69 and 70-plus year subgroups, with roughly 160, 29 and 62 TCR-sequenced participants respectively.

V lost 0 bases and J lost 1 base; the stretch between them is 10 bases long. The germline V gene gives CDR1 as SGDLS and CDR2 as YYNGEE. The CDR3 measures 15 amino acids from cysteine to phenylalanine. Of all the DNA, just the CDR3 is kept, 45 bases in frame from base 1. Overall study results and their limits: After two AZD1222 doses, spike-specific TCR breadth and depth were significantly higher than at day 0 and than in MenACWY recipients. Most participants were white British and females outnumbered males, and the authors suggested that clonal diversity may have been underestimated. The 56-69-year group was small, and its depth increase did not reach significance, likely because of low power. Conclusions about previously exposed vaccinees are limited because only five to seven AZD1222 recipients were SARS-CoV-2 seropositive at baseline. The whole spike protein was spanned by vaccine-associated CD4 TCRs, and dominant responses were seen in regions 160-218 and 743-854. Nearly half of unique spike-specific TCRs reportedly recognized epitopes outside regions mutated in the B.1.351 and B.1.1.7 variants. Because no samples from the day 14 peak response were available, repertoires could be characterized only after the peak T cell response.

This clone occurred once. What antigen it recognizes has not been identified. No base qualities exist here, and no much larger clone lies one base off it. The label giving this sample's time point can be read as: about 28 days (+/-7) after the second vaccine dose. Interpreted using the paper, the treatment or condition label stands for: meningococcal conjugate vaccine given as trial control. Vaccinee samples were obtained from the UK trials COV001 and COV002, which included a single-blind randomized controlled phase 2/3 trial of AZD1222 (ChAdOx1 nCoV-19) in healthy adults. For TCRbeta chain sequencing, PBMC samples were collected from trial participants at day 0 and at day 28 after the second dose. The CDR3 regions of human TCRbeta chains were analyzed by immunosequencing. As for the original processing: Repertoire TCRs were checked for matches against a reference library of SARS-CoV-2-specific TCRs that had been generated using the MIRA antigen-specificity platform. Breadth was defined as the fraction of unique TCRs that were SARS-CoV-2-associated. Depth was defined as the fraction of total T cells that were SARS-CoV-2-associated. Using the MIRA data, each spike-specific TCR was mapped to the spike region that the TCR reacts to and placed in a CD4 or CD8 class. Log10-transformed breadth and depth values were compared by one-way ANOVA with Sidak's multiple comparisons tests. TCRdb provides this immuneACCESS table in a form limited to in-frame rearrangements. Some clones are lacking; in checked studies, under half of them reflect an unresolved V gene, and why the rest are absent is not known. Clonal size and the V and J genes are those of that table, whereas D and trimming came from the DNA. The table for this sample lists some 190,000 clones; around 94% of them were counted only once. The ten largest clones capture around 1.7% of the sample.

Sequenced material: peripheral blood, taken 28 days after the second dose of the MenACWY control vaccine. The chain is encoded by TRBV9 joined to TRBJ1-1; the D segment could be TRBD1, given 5 matching bases. The TCR was taken from an adult who received the MenACWY meningococcal vaccine as a control. The bases read TGTGCCAGCAGCGTAGGAGGAGGGGCGAACACTGAAGCTTTCTTT. It specifies CASSVGGGANTEAFF.